Listed below are T cell receptor beta chains from one sample, sequenced in a study of preoperative IRX-2 immunotherapy in early breast cancer. Profiling relied on immunoSEQ multiplex PCR, and the TCRdb table lists in-frame clones only, not all of them. The table records around 39,000 clones, 85% to 95% of them present only once. The starting material was tumor tissue, obtained after IRX-2 immunotherapy. The receptors stem from a human donor with breast cancer. CDR3s include the opening cysteine and the closing phenylalanine or tryptophan. The D gene is left open where the match is weak. Rows may omit the clone size; those that give it use once, few, many or a size class.

>TRBV2|-|-|TRBJ1-2|13
TGTGCCAGCAGTGAGGAGGTGGGCTATGGCTACACCTTC
CASSEEVGYGYTF
>TRBV19|-|-|TRBJ1-5|14
TGTGCCAGTAGTATCCGGGACAGCAATCAGCCCCAGCATTTT
CASSIRDSNQPQHF
>TRBV7-9|TRBD2|-|TRBJ2-1|15
TGTGCCAGCAGCCCCTACCGGGGGGAATACAATGAGCAGTTCTTC
CASSPYRGEYNEQFF
>TRBV28|-|-|TRBJ2-7|12
TGTGCCAGCAGGAAGCTGGGCGACGAGCAGTACTTC
CASRKLGDEQYF
>TRBV19|-|-|TRBJ1-3|11
TGTGCCAGTAGTCGGGGAAACACCATATATTTT
CASSRGNTIYF
>TRBV9|-|-|TRBJ1-5|19
TGTGCCAGCAGCGTAGCTAATCTGGGGACACCATATAGCAATCAGCCCCAGCATTTT
CASSVANLGTPYSNQPQHF
>TRBV5-4|TRBD2|-|TRBJ2-5|13
TGTGCCAGCAGCTGGGGGGGGGATGGGACCCAGTACTTC
CASSWGGDGTQYF
>TRBV5-1|-|-|TRBJ2-7|12
TGCGCCAGCAGCTTGGGGGGGTACGAGCAGTACTTC
CASSLGGYEQYF
>TRBV6-1|-|-|TRBJ2-5|14
TGTGCCAGCAGATCCCGACGGACCCAAGAGACCCAGTACTTC
CASRSRRTQETQYF
>TRBV28|-|-|TRBJ1-2|14
TGTGCCAGCAGTTTAACGGGGGCGGTCTATGGCTACACCTTC
CASSLTGAVYGYTF
>TRBV5-1|-|-|TRBJ2-1|11
TGCGCCAGCAGCTGGGGGATCGGGCAGTTCTTC
CASSWGIGQFF
>TRBV7-9|-|-|TRBJ2-1|15
TGTGCCAGCAGGGCGGGGGCAGGGACTTACAATGAGCAGTTCTTC
CASRAGAGTYNEQFF
>TRBV28|-|-|TRBJ2-7|13
TGTGCCAGCAGTTCCAGTTTGGGGTACGAGCAGTACTTC
CASSSSLGYEQYF
>TRBV9|-|-|TRBJ2-1|15
TGTGCCAGCAGCGGAGGGGTGGCCGGGGCATATGAGCAGTTCTTC
CASSGGVAGAYEQFF
>TRBV7-9|-|once|TRBJ2-3|16
TGTGCCAGCAGCTTATGGTGGGGGGGCCGCACAGATACGCAGTATTTT
CASSLWWGGRTDTQYF
>TRBV6-5|TRBD1|-|TRBJ1-5|15
TGTGCCAGCAGTCCCGACAGGGATGTAATTCAGCCCCAGCATTTT
CASSPDRDVIQPQHF